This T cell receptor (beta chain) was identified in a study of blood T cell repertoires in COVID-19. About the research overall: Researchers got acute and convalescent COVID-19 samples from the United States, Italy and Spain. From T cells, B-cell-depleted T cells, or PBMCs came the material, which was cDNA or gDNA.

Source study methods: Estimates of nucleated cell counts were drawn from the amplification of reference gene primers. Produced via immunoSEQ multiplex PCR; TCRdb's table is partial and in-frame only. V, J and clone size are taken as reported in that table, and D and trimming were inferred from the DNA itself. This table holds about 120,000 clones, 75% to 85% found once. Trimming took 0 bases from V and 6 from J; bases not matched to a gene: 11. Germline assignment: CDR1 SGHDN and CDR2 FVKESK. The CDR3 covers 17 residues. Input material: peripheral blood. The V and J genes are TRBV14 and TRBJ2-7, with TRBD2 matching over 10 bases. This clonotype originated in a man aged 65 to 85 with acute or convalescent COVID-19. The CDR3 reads CASSQEWLSGGNREQYF. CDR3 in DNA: TGTGCCAGCAGCCAAGAATGGCTTAGCGGGGGGAATCGCGAGCAGTACTTC.